This T cell receptor beta chain was documented in a study of CD8+ T cells in alopecia areata. Extraction and reverse transcription of RNA yielded cDNA as the sequencing template. TCRdb's copy holds only in-frame clones and misses some; the assay was immunoSEQ multiplex PCR. Of about 180,000 clones listed, less than 70% are singletons. Treatment indicated: oral pan-JAK inhibitor, 5-10 mg twice daily. The TCR comes from a human donor with alopecia areata. The specimen was CD8+ T cells sorted from blood, collected at week 24, from a patient treated with tofacitinib.

The CDR3 protein is CASSHRLAGNTGELFF. In DNA form, the CDR3 reads TGTGCCAGCAGCCATAGACTAGCGGGGAACACCGGGGAGCTGTTTTTT. V and J are TRBV14 and TRBJ2-2; 10 nucleotides align to TRBD2. Germline CDR1 and CDR2: SGHDN and FVKESK. The junction had 2 bases not matched to a gene; V was cut back by 3 bases and J by 1 base. The CDR3 has 16 amino acids.